The 13 T cell receptor beta chains given below trace back to one sample, sequenced in a study of Ad26.COV2.S vaccination and SARS-CoV-2 variants. The method was immunoSEQ multiplex PCR; TCRdb's version includes in-frame clones alone and lacks a portion of them. Of about 39,000 clones in the sample, about 83% were seen once. The material was peripheral blood, obtained after recovery from COVID-19. Receptors originate from a human donor who had recovered from COVID-19.

The chain employs TRBV6-1 and TRBJ1-4; D might be TRBD1 (6 bases). The CDR3 extends over 16 amino acids. From germline, CDR1 is MNHNS and CDR2 SASEGT. V gave up 2 bases and J gave up 5 bases, with 15 bases separating them. The CDR3 DNA reads TGTGCCAGCAGTGAATGGGTGGGGACAATAAATGAAAAACTGTTTTTT. Residues: CASSEWVGTINEKLFF.

V and J are TRBV5-1 and TRBJ1-1; D ambiguous. Germline values: CDR1 SGHRS, CDR2 YFSETQ. The CDR3 consists of 14 residues. The V gene lost 4 bases and the J gene lost 1 base, with 11 bases spanning the gap. CDR3 in DNA: TGCGCCAGCAGCAAGAGCCAGGCGAACACTGAAGCTTTCTTT. The encoded protein is CASSKSQANTEAFF.

This rearrangement joins TRBV2 to TRBJ2-3; D gene ambiguous. V dropped 4 bases and J dropped 2 bases, with 10 bases sitting between them. The CDR3 extends over 14 amino acids. CDR1 SNHLY and CDR2 FYNNEI come from the germline V gene. CDR3 region: CASSAALPTDTQYF. CDR3 nucleotides: TGTGCCAGCAGTGCTGCACTCCCCACAGATACGCAGTATTTT.

The rearrangement links TRBV5-1 to TRBJ2-7; a weak D match, TRBD1 (5 bases). V lost 0 bases to trimming and J lost 0 bases, with 7 bases between them. The germline CDR1 and CDR2 sequences are SGHRS and YFSETQ. CDR3 length: 14 amino acids. Here the CDR3 reads CASSLAGNSYEQYV. The CDR3 nucleotides are TGCGCCAGCAGCTTGGCAGGGAACTCCTACGAGCAGTACGTC.

The chain joins TRBV30 to TRBJ1-1, with D maybe TRBD1 (5 bases). CDR1 and CDR2 from the germline V gene are GTSNPN and SVGIG (reference sequence). This CDR3 spans 13 amino acids. V was pared by 8 bases and J by 1 base, with 14 bases between. CDR3 region: CAGSRGANTEAFF. The CDR3 nucleotides read TGTGCCGGCTCCAGAGGGGCGAACACTGAAGCTTTCTTT. Using reference TRBV30 and TRBJ1-1 for the parts outside the CDR3, the full variable domain is SQTIHQWPATLVQPVGSPLSLECTVEGTSNPNLYWYRQAAGRGLQLLFYSVGIGQISSEVPQNLSASRPQDRQFILSSKKLLLSDSGFYLCAGSRGANTEAFFGQGTRLTVV.

The J gene is TRBJ2-2, the V gene TRBV25-1; D gene uncertain. This CDR3 spans 14 amino acids. The V and J ends lost 1 base and 5 bases respectively, with 8 bases between them. CDR1 is MGHDK, CDR2 SYGVNS, per germline. CDR3 nucleotides: TGTGCCAGCAGTGAATTGGGAAGGACCGGGGAGCTGTTTTTT. Its translation: CASSELGRTGELFF.

The rearrangement joins TRBV19 to TRBJ1-3; D is ambiguous. Trimming left V 8 bases short and J 4 bases short, with 12 bases between. Germline CDR1 and CDR2: LNHDA and SQIVND (reference sequence). The CDR3 is 13 residues long. The DNA for the CDR3 is TGTGCCAGTGCCCCATTTCGGGGAAACACCATATATTTT. This codes for CASAPFRGNTIYF.

The gene calls are TRBV12-3 or TRBV12-4 and TRBJ1-2; D is uncertain. Deletions cut 5 bases from V and 2 bases from J, with 9 bases between. This CDR3 contains 13 residues. In nucleotides, the CDR3 is TGTGCCAGCAGTCCCTCACCGAACTATGGCTACACCTTC. Its protein is CASSPSPNYGYTF.

J is TRBJ1-2 and V is TRBV27; 7 nucleotides match TRBD1. CDR1 is MNHEY, CDR2 SMNVEV, per germline (reference sequence). The CDR3 length is 12 residues. The trim removed 6 bases at V and 7 bases at J, leaving 5 bases unmatched. CDR3 nucleotide sequence: TGTGCCAGCAGCCTCAGGGGGGGTGGCTACACCTTC. It translates to CASSLRGGGYTF.

The V gene is TRBV7-9, the J gene TRBJ2-5; D is unresolved. The V end lost 5 bases, the J end lost 4 bases, and 17 bases lay between the germline ends. Germline CDR1 and CDR2: SEHNR and FQNEAQ (reference sequence). CDR3 length: 15 residues. DNA for the CDR3: TGTGCCAGCAGCCTGCCCGGGTCCCGAGGAGAGACCCAGTACTTC. Translated, it gives CASSLPGSRGETQYF.

V usage is TRBV5-1 and J usage is TRBJ1-1; no reliable D call. The CDR3 covers 16 residues. CDR1 SGHRS and CDR2 YFSETQ come from the germline V gene. The germline V and J ends were trimmed by 2 bases and 4 bases, with 18 bases remaining between them. Here the CDR3 DNA reads TGCGCCAGCAGCTTAGGATCTCTCGGCGGGAGCACTGAAGCTTTCTTT. This encodes CASSLGSLGGSTEAFF.

This clone was seen more than once but under ten times. CDR3 loop: CATSRDGVNTEAFF. CDR3 coding DNA: TGTGCCACCAGCAGAGATGGGGTGAACACTGAAGCTTTCTTT. The V and J genes are TRBV15 and TRBJ1-1; D is ambiguous. V was clipped by 0 bases and J by 0 bases, with 5 bases between them. CDR3 size: 14 residues. Germline V gene sequence: CDR1 LNHNV, CDR2 YYDKDF (reference sequence).

CDR3 in DNA: TGTGCCAGCAGCTTAGATTTAAGGAATTATGGCTACACCTTC. Translated, it gives CASSLDLRNYGYTF. J is TRBJ1-2 and V is TRBV11-2; D gene uncertain. The CDR3 is 14 residues long. The germline CDR1 and CDR2 sequences are SGHAT and FQNNGV. V gave up 0 bases and J gave up 5 bases, with 10 bases separating them. Complete variable domain (other parts from reference TRBV11-2 and TRBJ1-2): EAGVAQSPRYKIIEKRQSVAFWCNPISGHATLYWYQQILGQGPKLLIQFQNNGVVDDSQLPKDRFSAERLKGVDSTLKIQPAKLEDSAVYLCASSLDLRNYGYTFGSGTRLTVV.